This TCR beta chain was observed in a study of T cell responses to AZD1222 COVID-19 vaccine. Findings and limits, study-wide: Across the whole spike, CD4 TCRs peaked at regions 160-218 and 743-854. Females outnumbered males among donors, who were mostly white British; clonal diversity was possibly underestimated.

V shed 0 bases and J shed 0 bases, with 10 bases lying between them. Germline values: CDR1 SGHRS, CDR2 YFSETQ. This CDR3 is built from 15 residues. Details on this clone: The antigen remains unidentified.

Sequencing used immunoSEQ multiplex PCR; TCRdb keeps in-frame clones, though not all of them. The sample consists of 95,000 to 100,000 clones, around nine tenths of them appearing once. The chain has TRBV5-1 and TRBJ2-7; D ambiguous. The source was peripheral blood, collected 28 days after the second AZD1222 dose. This sequence was found in an adult who received the AZD1222 COVID-19 vaccine. The CDR3 sequence: CASSLATVNSYEQYF. The CDR3 region has the DNA TGCGCCAGCAGCTTGGCGACGGTTAACTCCTACGAGCAGTACTTC.